These T cell receptor beta chains were read from a single sample in a study of blood T cell repertoires in COVID-19. Data came from immunoSEQ multiplex PCR; TCRdb stores just in-frame clones and leaves some out. The sample holds some 390,000 clones, 75% to 90% seen once. Sequenced input: PBMCs or T cells enriched from blood (not recorded which). All receptors derive from a man aged 25-45 years who had recovered from COVID-19. The CDR3 runs from the conserved cysteine through the conserved F or W. D genes are given only for firm matches. The size field is filled for only some rows; it gives once, few, many or a size class.

J: TRBJ2-2; D: NA; V: TRBV7-9; length: 16; size: NA; DNA: TGTGCCAGCAGCTTAGCAGGCGGGATAAACACCGGGGAGCTGTTTTTT; CDR3: CASSLAGGINTGELFF
J: TRBJ1-1; D: TRBD1; V: TRBV18; length: 15; size: NA; DNA: TGTGCCAGCTCACCAAAACAGGGGGTCCCCACTGAAGCTTTCTTT; CDR3: CASSPKQGVPTEAFF
J: TRBJ2-1; D: TRBD2; V: TRBV19; length: 15; size: NA; DNA: TGTGCCAGTAGTATGTCCTCTATAGCGGGAAGGGAGCAGTTCTTC; CDR3: CASSMSSIAGREQFF
J: TRBJ1-2; D: TRBD1; V: TRBV18; length: 16; size: NA; DNA: TGTGCCAGCTCACCAACCGTCGAGCAGGGGGATTATGGCTACACCTTC; CDR3: CASSPTVEQGDYGYTF
J: TRBJ2-3; D: NA; V: TRBV5-1; length: 14; size: NA; DNA: TGCGCCAGCGGGCCTAGCAGAGGCACAGATACGCAGTATTTT; CDR3: CASGPSRGTDTQYF
J: TRBJ2-1; D: NA; V: TRBV9; length: 13; size: NA; DNA: TGTGCCAGCGGAATGGACAGTCCCAATGAGCAGTTCTTC; CDR3: CASGMDSPNEQFF
J: TRBJ1-2; D: TRBD1; V: TRBV11-2; length: 13; size: NA; DNA: TGTGCCAGCAAACAGGGGGCTGACTATGGCTACACCTTC; CDR3: CASKQGADYGYTF
J: TRBJ2-1; D: TRBD2; V: TRBV2; length: 11; size: NA; DNA: TGTGCCAGCAGGGTGACTAGCGGGGAGTTCTTC; CDR3: CASRVTSGEFF
J: TRBJ2-2; D: TRBD1; V: TRBV24-1; length: 15; size: NA; DNA: TGTGCCACCAGTGCCAGGACAGGCTACACCGGGGAGCTGTTTTTT; CDR3: CATSARTGYTGELFF
J: TRBJ2-7; D: NA; V: TRBV20-1; length: 14; size: NA; DNA: TGCAGTGCTAGTCTAGACAGCGCTTTTGGCGAGCAGTACTTC; CDR3: CSASLDSAFGEQYF
J: TRBJ2-7; D: NA; V: TRBV28; length: 14; size: few; DNA: TGTGCCAGCCTAGGATGGGTAAGCTCCTACGAGCAGTACTTC; CDR3: CASLGWVSSYEQYF
J: TRBJ1-2; D: TRBD1; V: TRBV28; length: 17; size: NA; DNA: TGTGCCAGCAGTGTGCTTATTCAGGGGGCGGGCGACTATGGCTACACCTTC; CDR3: CASSVLIQGAGDYGYTF
J: TRBJ2-7; D: TRBD2; V: TRBV6-5; length: 15; size: once; DNA: TGTGCCAGCAGTTTGGGACGGGGAGGGTCCTACGAGCAGTACTTC; CDR3: CASSLGRGGSYEQYF
J: TRBJ2-3; D: TRBD2; V: TRBV28; length: 15; size: NA; DNA: TGTGCCAGTTTGACTAGCGGGATTAGCACAGATACGCAGTATTTT; CDR3: CASLTSGISTDTQYF
J: TRBJ1-2; D: NA; V: TRBV6-5; length: 14; size: NA; DNA: TGTGCCAGCAGTTACCTTCAGGGCAGCTATGGCTACACCTTC; CDR3: CASSYLQGSYGYTF
J: TRBJ1-1; D: NA; V: TRBV11-3; length: 12; size: NA; DNA: TGTGCCAGCAGCGGGGGGGCTACTGAAGCTTTCTTT; CDR3: CASSGGATEAFF
J: TRBJ2-4; D: NA; V: TRBV13; length: 15; size: NA; DNA: TGTGCCAGCAGCTCCCCGGGACTAGCCAAAAACATTCAGTACTTC; CDR3: CASSSPGLAKNIQYF
J: TRBJ2-2; D: NA; V: TRBV5-1; length: 12; size: NA; DNA: TGCGCCAGCAGCTTTTGGGGGGTTGATCTGTTTTTT; CDR3: CASSFWGVDLFF
J: TRBJ1-1; D: NA; V: TRBV2; length: 10; size: NA; DNA: TGTGCCAGCAGGGGGGGGGAAGCTTTCTTT; CDR3: CASRGGEAFF
J: TRBJ2-7; D: TRBD2; V: TRBV3-1/TRBV3-2; length: 16; size: NA; DNA: TGTGCCAGCAGCCAAGCTCCGGGACTAGCAATAGTAGAGCAGTACTTC; CDR3: CASSQAPGLAIVEQYF
J: TRBJ2-1; D: NA; V: TRBV28; length: 15; size: once; DNA: TGTGCCAGCAGAGAAAGGGGGAACTCCTACAATGAGCAGTTCTTC; CDR3: CASRERGNSYNEQFF
J: TRBJ2-4; D: TRBD2; V: TRBV18; length: 15; size: NA; DNA: TGTGCCAGCTCACCTAATAGCGGGAGAGTAGACATTCAGTACTTC; CDR3: CASSPNSGRVDIQYF